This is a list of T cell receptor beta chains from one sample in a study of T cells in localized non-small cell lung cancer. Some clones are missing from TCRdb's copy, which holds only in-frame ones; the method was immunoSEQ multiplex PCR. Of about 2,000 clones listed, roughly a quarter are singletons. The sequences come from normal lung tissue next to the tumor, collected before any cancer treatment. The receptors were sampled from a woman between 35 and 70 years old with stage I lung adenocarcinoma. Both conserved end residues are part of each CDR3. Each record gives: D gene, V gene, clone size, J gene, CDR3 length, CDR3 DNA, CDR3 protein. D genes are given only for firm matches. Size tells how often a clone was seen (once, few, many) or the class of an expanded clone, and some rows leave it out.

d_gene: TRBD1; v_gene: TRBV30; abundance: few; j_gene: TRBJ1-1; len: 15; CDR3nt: TGTGCCTGGGACCCTCCGACAGGGTGGAACACTGAAGCTTTCTTT; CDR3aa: CAWDPPTGWNTEAFF
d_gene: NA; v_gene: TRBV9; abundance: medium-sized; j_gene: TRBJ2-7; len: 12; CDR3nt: TGTGCCAGCTCATACAGGGACTACGAGCAGTACTTC; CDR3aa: CASSYRDYEQYF
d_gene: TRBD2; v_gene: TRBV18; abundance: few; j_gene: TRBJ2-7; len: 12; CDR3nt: TGTGCCAGCTCACCGGGAGGGTACGAGCAGTACTTC; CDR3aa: CASSPGGYEQYF
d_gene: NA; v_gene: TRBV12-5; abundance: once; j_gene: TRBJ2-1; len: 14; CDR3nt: TGTGCTAGTGGTCGAGGCGGACTCAACAATGAGCAGTTCTTC; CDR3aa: CASGRGGLNNEQFF
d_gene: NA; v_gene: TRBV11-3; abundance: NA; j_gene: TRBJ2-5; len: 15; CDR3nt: TGTGCCAGCAGCTCGGCCACAGGATTAGGAGAGACCCAGTACTTC; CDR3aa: CASSSATGLGETQYF
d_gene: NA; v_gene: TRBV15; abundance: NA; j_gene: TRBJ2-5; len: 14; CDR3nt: TGTGCCACCAGCGGGAAGGACAGCCAGGAGACCCAGTACTTC; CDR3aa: CATSGKDSQETQYF
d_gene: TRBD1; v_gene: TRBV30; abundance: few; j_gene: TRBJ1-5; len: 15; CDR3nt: TGTGCCTGGAGTCTTACAGGGGCACGGAATCAGCCCCAGCATTTT; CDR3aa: CAWSLTGARNQPQHF
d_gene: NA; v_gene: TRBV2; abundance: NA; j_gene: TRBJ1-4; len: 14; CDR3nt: TGTGCCAGCAGAGAAGAGGGTTCGGGTGAAAAACTGTTTTTT; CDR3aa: CASREEGSGEKLFF
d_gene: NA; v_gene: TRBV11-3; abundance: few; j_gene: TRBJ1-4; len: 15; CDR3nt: TGTGCCAGCAGCCCGCGACCTGCAACTAATGAAAAACTGTTTTTT; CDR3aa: CASSPRPATNEKLFF
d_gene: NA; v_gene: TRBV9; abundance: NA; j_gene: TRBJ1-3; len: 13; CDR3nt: TGTGCCAGCAGCGGATCGTTTGGAAACACCATATATTTT; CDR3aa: CASSGSFGNTIYF
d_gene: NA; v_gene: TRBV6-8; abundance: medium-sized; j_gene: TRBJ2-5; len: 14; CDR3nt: TGTGCCAGCAGTTACTCTCAGTTTCAAGAGACCCAGTACTTC; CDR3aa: CASSYSQFQETQYF
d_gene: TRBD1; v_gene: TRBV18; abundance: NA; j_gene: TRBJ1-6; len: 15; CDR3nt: TGTGCCAGCTCACCCTACGGGACAGAAAATTCACCCCTCCACTTT; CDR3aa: CASSPYGTENSPLHF
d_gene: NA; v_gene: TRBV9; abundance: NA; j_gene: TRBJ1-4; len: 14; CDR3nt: TGTGCCAGCACGCAGGGTTTTGCAAATGAAAAACTGTTTTTT; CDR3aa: CASTQGFANEKLFF
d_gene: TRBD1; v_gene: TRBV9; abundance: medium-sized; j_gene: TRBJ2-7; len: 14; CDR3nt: TGTGCCAGCAGTTACGACAGGGGGGACTACGAGCAGTACTTC; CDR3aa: CASSYDRGDYEQYF
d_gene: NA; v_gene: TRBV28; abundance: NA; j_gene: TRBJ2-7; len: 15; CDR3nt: TGTGCCAGCTCCCCCCCCCGGACCCCGTACTACGAGCAGTACTTC; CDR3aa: CASSPPRTPYYEQYF
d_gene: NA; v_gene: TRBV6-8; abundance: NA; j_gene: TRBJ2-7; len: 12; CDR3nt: TGTGCCGTGAGTGGGCTCTCCTACGAGCAGTACTTC; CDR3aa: CAVSGLSYEQYF
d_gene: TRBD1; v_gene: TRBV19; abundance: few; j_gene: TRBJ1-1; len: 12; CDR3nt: TGTGCCAGTATGGACAGGGGTCTAACAGCTTTCTTT; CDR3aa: CASMDRGLTAFF
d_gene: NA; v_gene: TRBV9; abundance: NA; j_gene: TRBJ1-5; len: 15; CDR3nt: TGTGCCAGCAGCGTAGGGCCGGACGGGCCACCGTCCCAGCATTTT; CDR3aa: CASSVGPDGPPSQHF
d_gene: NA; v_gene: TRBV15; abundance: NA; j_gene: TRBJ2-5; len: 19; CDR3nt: TGTGCCACCAGCAGAGATTATTTACCCGGGCCCGCCACCCGCGAGACCCAGTACTTC; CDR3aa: CATSRDYLPGPATRETQYF
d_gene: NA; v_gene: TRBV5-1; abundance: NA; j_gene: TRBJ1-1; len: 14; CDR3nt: TGCGCCAGCTCGCCAGGGAGGACGAACACTGAAGCTTTCTTT; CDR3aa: CASSPGRTNTEAFF
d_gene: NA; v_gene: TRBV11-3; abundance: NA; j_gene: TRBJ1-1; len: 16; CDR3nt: TGTGCCAGCAGCTATCGAGGGGGGGTCGGGAACACTGAAGCTTTCTTT; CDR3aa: CASSYRGGVGNTEAFF
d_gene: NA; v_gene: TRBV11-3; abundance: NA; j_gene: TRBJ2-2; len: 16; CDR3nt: TGTGCCAGCAGCTTACAATCGGGGCAAAACACCGGGGAGCTGTTTTTT; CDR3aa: CASSLQSGQNTGELFF
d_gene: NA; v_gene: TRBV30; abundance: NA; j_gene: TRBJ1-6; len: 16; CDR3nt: TGTGCCTGGAGTGTGCAGCCGAGCTCCTATAATTCACCCCTCCACTTT; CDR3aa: CAWSVQPSSYNSPLHF
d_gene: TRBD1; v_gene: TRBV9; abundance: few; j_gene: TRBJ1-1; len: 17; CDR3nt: TGTGCCAGCAGCTCCCCAGGGAGGACAGGGAGGAACACTGAAGCTTTCTTT; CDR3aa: CASSSPGRTGRNTEAFF
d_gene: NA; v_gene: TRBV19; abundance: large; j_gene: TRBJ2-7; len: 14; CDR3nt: TGTGCCAGTAGTATAGGCCACAGCTCCTACGAGCAGTACTTC; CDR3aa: CASSIGHSSYEQYF
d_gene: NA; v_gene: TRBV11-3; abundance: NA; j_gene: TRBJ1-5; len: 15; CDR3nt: TGTGCCAGCAGCGTAACTGGACGGCTTAATCAGCCCCAGCATTTT; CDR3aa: CASSVTGRLNQPQHF
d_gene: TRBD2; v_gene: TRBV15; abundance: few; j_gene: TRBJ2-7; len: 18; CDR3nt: TGTGCCACCAGCAGAGATCGGGGGAGCGGGGGGGCTCGGGACGAGCAGTACTTC; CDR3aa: CATSRDRGSGGARDEQYF
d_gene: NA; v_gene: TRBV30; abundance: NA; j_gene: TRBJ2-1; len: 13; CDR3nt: TGTGCCTGGAGTTTAGCGATAACACATGAGCAGTTCTTC; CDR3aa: CAWSLAITHEQFF
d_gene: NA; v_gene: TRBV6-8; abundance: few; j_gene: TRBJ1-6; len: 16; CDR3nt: TGTGCCAGCAGTCCGAGTATGGGGTCCTATAATTCACCCCTCCACTTT; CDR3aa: CASSPSMGSYNSPLHF
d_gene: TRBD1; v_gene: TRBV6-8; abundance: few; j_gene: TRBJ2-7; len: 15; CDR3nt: TGTGCCAGCAGCCGACAGGGACGAGGGGACTACGAGCAGTACTTC; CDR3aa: CASSRQGRGDYEQYF